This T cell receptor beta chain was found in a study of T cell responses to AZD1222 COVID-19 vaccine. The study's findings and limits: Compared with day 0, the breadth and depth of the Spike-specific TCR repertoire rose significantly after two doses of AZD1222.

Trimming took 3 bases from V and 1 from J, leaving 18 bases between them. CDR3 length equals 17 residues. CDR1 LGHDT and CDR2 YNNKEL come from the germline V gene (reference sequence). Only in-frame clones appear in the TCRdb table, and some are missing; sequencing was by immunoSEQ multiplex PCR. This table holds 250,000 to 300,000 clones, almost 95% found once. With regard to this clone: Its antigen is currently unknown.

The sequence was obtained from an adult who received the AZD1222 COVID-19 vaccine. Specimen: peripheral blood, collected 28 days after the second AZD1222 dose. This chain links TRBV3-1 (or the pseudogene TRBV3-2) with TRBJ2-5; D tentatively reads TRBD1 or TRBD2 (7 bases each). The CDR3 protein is CASSHQGGHRFQETQYF. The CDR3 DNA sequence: TGTGCCAGCAGCCACCAGGGGGGGCACCGATTCCAAGAGACCCAGTACTTC.